The T cell receptor (beta chain) under discussion was sequenced for a study of CD8+CD57+ T cells in acquired aplastic anemia. For the study at large: The sorted CD4+ and CD8+ cells yielded an average roughly 3 ug of DNA.

Genomic DNA, the template, was used for profiling of the TCR beta VDJ and CDR3. MiXCR, applied by TCRdb to the reads, yields one record per CDR3 protein. The sample has over 150,000 distinct CDR3 sequences; around 40% are singletons. There are many counts of this clonotype. Its specificity is unknown. Study-wide points: Patients and controls shared 25 to 35 CD8+ CDR3 sequences, highly expressed in patients. The study found no significant CD8+ Simpson's diversity difference between patients and controls.

The CDR3 sequence is 14 residues long. Germline V CDR1 and CDR2: MNHEY, SVGAGI. V lost 5 bases and J lost 7; bases outside the gene matches: 8. Sequences were obtained from sorted CD4+, CD8+, or CD8+CD57+ T cells (not recorded which) from PBMCs. The receptor was isolated from a human donor in good health. V and J are TRBV6-5 and TRBJ1-1; 9 bases agree with TRBD1. The CDR3 protein is CASSRDRGVGEAFF. The CDR3 DNA reads TGTGCCAGCAGTCGTGACAGGGGGGTAGGTGAAGCTTTCTTT.